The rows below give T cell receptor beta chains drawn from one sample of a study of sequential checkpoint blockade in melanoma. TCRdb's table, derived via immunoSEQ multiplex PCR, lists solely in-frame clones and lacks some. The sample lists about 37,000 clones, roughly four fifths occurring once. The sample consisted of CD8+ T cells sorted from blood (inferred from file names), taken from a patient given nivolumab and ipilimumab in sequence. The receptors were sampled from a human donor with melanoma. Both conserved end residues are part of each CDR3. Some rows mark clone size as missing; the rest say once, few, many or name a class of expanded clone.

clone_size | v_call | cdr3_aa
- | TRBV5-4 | CASSFAGQGNEQFF
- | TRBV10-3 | CAISETSGRGSYNEQFF
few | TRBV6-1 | CASSESSGGAGEQYF
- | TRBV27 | CASSLMAGANQPQHF
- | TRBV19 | CASSIIGGEGSYNEQFF
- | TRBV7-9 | CASSTRLAGAPHNEQFF
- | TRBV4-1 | CASSQEGAISGANVLTF
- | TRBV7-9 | CASSPGQLNQPQHF
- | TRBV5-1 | CASSDRTQFF
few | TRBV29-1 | CSVLLSEALYNEQFF
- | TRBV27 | CATKGGAGPERRFF
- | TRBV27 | CASSPIGGTGELFF
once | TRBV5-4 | CASSPLGAGDTQYF
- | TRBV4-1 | CASSQEDSSNQPQHF
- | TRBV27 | CASTVWVDSIRTQYF
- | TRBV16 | CASSQYNYMNTEAFF
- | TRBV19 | CASSDWTGSYDTEAFF
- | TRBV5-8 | CASSLAGGGRSGNTIYF
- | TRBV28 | CAGGTTPSTDTQYF
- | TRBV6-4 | CASSREVNTEAFF
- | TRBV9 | CASSVGTLEQFF
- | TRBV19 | CASSIGPGQPSGANVLTF
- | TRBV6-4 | CASSSYGSTDTQYF
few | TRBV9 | CASSVDPQLDTQYF
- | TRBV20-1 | CSARVGHPLHF